The clone carrying this T cell receptor beta chain was counted only a few times. The antigen is undetermined. This record comes from a study of early T cells in non-severe SARS-CoV-2 infection. Turning to the study itself: Sequencing used unsorted whole-blood bulk RNA, so chains lack pairing.

Study conclusions and caveats: Anti-spike CD8 responses were favored in VDJdb matching, and private and CD4 specificities were missed.

The library protocol tagged individual cDNA molecules with unique molecular identifiers. TCRdb redid the calling of the 5' RACE reads with MiXCR, one entry per CDR3 protein. Among about 67,000 distinct CDR3 sequences listed, 10% were seen once. The source is an adult who was a healthcare worker with PCR-confirmed SARS-CoV-2 infection or an uninfected control (not recorded which). Sample: whole blood, taken at baseline.

The DNA of the CDR3 is TGTGCCAGCAGTTCAGATACTAGGAACGCCGCCTACGAGCAGTACTTC. Protein sequence: CASSSDTRNAAYEQYF. The chain carries TRBV3-1 and TRBJ2-7, with D possibly matching TRBD2 (5 bases). The germline V gene encodes CDR1 LGHDT and CDR2 YNNKEL (reference sequence). The CDR3 runs to 16 residues. Deletions cut 6 bases from V and 2 bases from J, with 20 bases between.